This TCR beta chain stems from a study of CD4+ T cells in melanoma. Sequenced by immunoSEQ multiplex PCR; TCRdb stores in-frame clones only, minus some. This table has some 14,000 clones, about three quarters appearing once. Per the germline V gene, CDR1 is MNHEY and CDR2 is SVGAGI. The CDR3 has 15 amino acids. Trimming removed 6 bases from V and 5 bases from J, with 20 bases in between. The material sequenced was cells from a culture (not recorded whether cultured in vitro). This sequence originates from a human donor with melanoma. This sequence joins TRBV6-5 and TRBJ2-7; unclear D gene. CDR3: CASRQRQRLSDEQYF. In DNA, the CDR3 is TGTGCCAGCAGACAGAGACAAAGGTTATCGGACGAGCAGTACTTC.